One and the same sample provided the 20 T cell receptor beta chains below, sequenced in a study of cytomegalovirus exposure and HLA in healthy donors (dated by TCRdb to the late 2010s). The receptor library was made with the immunoSEQ multiplex PCR assay. The multiplex PCR relied on a mix of 60 forward primers for TCR Vbeta segments and 13 reverse primers for TCR Jbeta segments. In TCRdb, the immuneACCESS table is reduced to in-frame sequences with V and J assigned. These tables do not hold every clone; where another copy was compared, an unresolved V gene accounts for under half, and the others remain unexplained. Counted in this sample were about 220,000 clones; roughly 82% of them appeared once. Around 5.7% of the sample lies in the top ten. The sample comprised PBMCs. All receptors derive from a woman between 40 and 50 years old in good health and CMV-seropositive.

The gene calls are TRBV7-6 and TRBJ2-2, with D possibly TRBD1 on 5 matching bases. The CDR3 runs 17 residues. V shed 2 bases and J shed 3 bases, with 16 bases lying between them. Per the germline V gene, CDR1 is SGHVS and CDR2 is FNYEAQ. The CDR3, as DNA: TGTGCCAGCAGCTTAAGTAATCCAGGGCCGCACACCGGGGAGCTGTTTTTT. Encoded protein: CASSLSNPGPHTGELFF.

The rearrangement links TRBV7-9 to TRBJ2-5, with D perhaps matching TRBD1 (6 bases). Germline V gene data show CDR1 as SEHNR and CDR2 as FQNEAQ (reference sequence). CDR3 size: 14 residues. Trimming left V 5 bases short and J 5 bases short, with 15 bases between. CDR3: CASSPSTGGETQYF. The CDR3 DNA reads as TGTGCCAGCAGCCCCTCGACAGGAGGTGAGACCCAGTACTTC.

The chain uses TRBV4-3 and TRBJ2-2, with TRBD2 identical over 9 bases. V was pared by 2 bases and J by 0 bases, with 4 bases of the junction left unmatched. CDR1 and CDR2 from the germline V gene are LGHNA and YSLEER. The CDR3 runs 17 residues. Here the CDR3 DNA reads TGCGCCAGCAGCCAATCCCTAGCGGGATCGAACACCGGGGAGCTGTTTTTT. Translated, it gives CASSQSLAGSNTGELFF.

The chain employs TRBV5-1 and TRBJ1-4; 7 bases are shared with TRBD1. V lost 3 bases and J lost 7; bases outside the gene matches: 12. Germline V lookup: CDR1 SGHRS, CDR2 YFSETQ. CDR3 length equals 16 residues. The CDR3 reads CASSWAGTAYSEKLFF. DNA of the CDR3: TGCGCCAGCAGCTGGGCCGGGACAGCTTATAGTGAAAAACTGTTTTTT.

The chain is built from TRBV4-3 and TRBJ2-1; 8 positions match TRBD2. Germline lookup yields CDR1 LGHNA and CDR2 YSLEER. This CDR3 comprises 17 residues. V was pared by 4 bases and J by 4 bases, with 12 bases of the junction left unmatched. The CDR3 DNA follows: TGCGCCAGCAGCCCAAACCCGGAGACTAGCGTATACAATGAGCAGTTCTTC. Protein product: CASSPNPETSVYNEQFF.

This clone was seen once. The chain carries TRBV5-4 and TRBJ2-7; 7 bases map to TRBD1. Trimming removed 1 base from V and 0 bases from J; junction bases left unmatched: 4. Germline V gene lookup returns CDR1 SGHNT and CDR2 YYREEE (reference sequence). The CDR3 length is 15 residues. CDR3 nucleotide sequence: TGTGCCAGCAGCTTGAGAGACAGGGTCTCCTACGAGCAGTACTTC. Translating it yields CASSLRDRVSYEQYF.

The chain recombines TRBV6-6 with TRBJ2-5; 11 bases agree with TRBD1. The CDR3 covers 15 residues. Germline CDR1 and CDR2: MNHNY and SVGAGI (reference sequence). After removal of 6 bases from V and 5 bases from J, the junction contained 8 bases not matched to a gene. This CDR3 is CASRTRTGGLETQYF. CDR3 sequence (DNA): TGTGCCAGCAGGACTCGGACAGGGGGCTTGGAGACCCAGTACTTC.

V and J are TRBV27 and TRBJ2-1; D is possibly TRBD1 (5 bases). Trimming pared 5 bases from V and 6 bases from J, leaving 20 bases between. Germline-derived CDR1 and CDR2 are MNHEY and SMNVEV (reference sequence). The CDR3 has 16 residues. Written as DNA, the CDR3 is TGTGCCAGCAGTCCGGTTGCACGGACACCACTCAATGAGCAGTTCTTC. Amino acids: CASSPVARTPLNEQFF.

This sequence joins TRBV28 and TRBJ1-1; 7 bases fit TRBD1. This CDR3 region has 14 residues. V shed 1 base, J shed 8 bases, and the junction held 7 bases outside the gene matches. The germline gives CDR1 MDHEN, CDR2 SYDVKM. Written as DNA, the CDR3 is TGTGCCAGCAGTTTATTAGTGACAGGGAGGGAAGCTTTCTTT. Protein sequence: CASSLLVTGREAFF.

The V and J genes are TRBV6-1 and TRBJ1-1, with unresolved D. Trimming stripped 2 bases from V and 1 base from J, with 14 bases between. The CDR3 is made up of 16 amino acids. The germline gives CDR1 MNHNS, CDR2 SASEGT. The DNA for the CDR3 is TGTGCCAGCAGTGAATTGGGTACGGGTAAGAACACTGAAGCTTTCTTT. Protein: CASSELGTGKNTEAFF.

CDR3 DNA: TGTGCCTGGCGATCCGGTCACATTCAGTACTTC. Translating it yields CAWRSGHIQYF. The rearrangement links TRBV30 to TRBJ2-4, with D uncertain. Germline V gene sequence: CDR1 GTSNPN, CDR2 SVGIG (reference sequence). Trimming removed 5 bases from V and 8 bases from J, with 10 bases in between. CDR3 length equals 11 residues.

V is TRBV19 and J is TRBJ2-1; D uncertain. Germline lookup yields CDR1 LNHDA and CDR2 SQIVND (reference sequence). The V and J ends lost 5 bases and 6 bases respectively, with 14 bases between them. This CDR3 is built from 14 residues. The CDR3 bases are TGTGCCAGTAGTCTTCACAGCTCGAGCAATGAGCAGTTCTTC. As protein: CASSLHSSSNEQFF.

V and J are TRBV5-1 and TRBJ2-1, with 8 positions matching TRBD2. The CDR3 has 17 residues. Germline V gene lookup returns CDR1 SGHRS and CDR2 YFSETQ. V lost 3 bases and J lost 1; bases outside the gene matches: 9. This CDR3 is CASSYDPGTSSYNEQFF. CDR3 DNA: TGCGCCAGCAGCTACGACCCCGGGACTAGTTCCTACAATGAGCAGTTCTTC.

This rearrangement joins TRBV11-2 to TRBJ1-1; D remains unclear. This CDR3 is 13 amino acids long. The germline gives CDR1 SGHAT, CDR2 FQNNGV. V lost 5 bases, J lost 4 bases, and 11 bases lay in between. CDR3 DNA sequence: TGTGCCAGCAGCCAGAACGGAGTCACTGAAGCTTTCTTT. It codes for CASSQNGVTEAFF.

The chain employs TRBV30 and TRBJ1-4; 7 bases fit TRBD1. Germline CDR1 and CDR2: GTSNPN and SVGIG (reference sequence). The CDR3 is 15 residues long. After removal of 2 bases from V and 8 bases from J, the junction contained 11 bases not matched to a gene. CDR3 coding DNA: TGTGCCTGGAGTTTGATCGGGACAGCACGAGAAAAACTGTTTTTT. Its protein product is CAWSLIGTAREKLFF.

The J gene is TRBJ2-7, the V gene TRBV11-1, with 13 nucleotides matching TRBD2. Germline CDR1 is SGHAT and CDR2 is FQDESV (reference sequence). V shed 4 bases and J 7 bases; nucleotides not matched to a gene: 7. The CDR3 length is 15 residues. The CDR3 nucleotides read TGTGCCAGCAGCTCCGGGACTAGCGGGGCGTGGGAGCAGTACTTC. This sequence encodes CASSSGTSGAWEQYF.

This clone has a single count. V usage is TRBV9 and J usage is TRBJ2-5; 8 bases map to TRBD2. Trimming cost V 3 bases and J 7 bases; bases outside gene matches: 8. In germline, CDR1 is SGDLS, CDR2 YYNGEE. The CDR3 has 14 residues. CDR3: CASSGTSSDGTQYF. The CDR3 nucleotides read TGTGCCAGCAGCGGGACTAGCAGCGATGGGACCCAGTACTTC.

A few counts support this clone. The chain recombines TRBV19 with TRBJ1-3; D is unclear. The CDR3 extends over 14 amino acids. The germline V and J ends were trimmed by 3 bases and 4 bases, with 10 bases remaining between them. CDR1 and CDR2 from the germline V gene are LNHDA and SQIVND (reference sequence). The chain's CDR3 is CASSITEPGNTIYF. CDR3 sequence (DNA): TGTGCCAGTAGTATCACAGAACCGGGAAACACCATATATTTT.

This clone has a handful of counts. The V gene is TRBV19, the J gene TRBJ2-3, with a possible D match to TRBD1 (6 bases). V shed 5 bases and J shed 3 bases, with 15 bases lying between them. This CDR3 has 15 residues. The V gene's germline CDR1 is LNHDA and CDR2 SQIVND (reference sequence). The CDR3 coding sequence is TGTGCCAGTAGTCCGAACAGGGAATGGACAGATACGCAGTATTTT. Residues: CASSPNREWTDTQYF.

V gene TRBV5-6 combines with J gene TRBJ1-2; 11 bases line up with TRBD1. There are 14 residues in the CDR3. The V and J ends lost 4 bases and 3 bases, in that order; junction bases with no gene match: 2. Germline V CDR1 and CDR2: SGHDT, YYEEEE. CDR3 sequence: CASSPGQGDYGYTF. The DNA for the CDR3 is TGTGCCAGCAGCCCGGGACAGGGGGACTATGGCTACACCTTC.